One sample yielded the 27 T cell receptor beta chains listed below, sequenced in a study of blood T cell repertoires in COVID-19. Some clones are missing from TCRdb's copy, which holds only in-frame ones; the method was immunoSEQ multiplex PCR. The sample contains roughly 200,000 clones, about 91% of which appear only once. The sequenced sample was peripheral blood. Receptor source: a woman in her twenties or thirties with acute or convalescent COVID-19.

The rearrangement uses TRBV18 and TRBJ2-1; tentative D call: TRBD2 (6 bases). There are 13 residues in the CDR3. The V gene lost 7 bases and the J gene lost 5 bases, with 12 bases spanning the gap. Germline lookup yields CDR1 KGHSH and CDR2 LQKENI. CDR3 sequence: CASCRDLNNEQFF. For the CDR3, the DNA is TGTGCCAGCTGCCGGGACTTAAACAATGAGCAGTTCTTC. The full variable domain, rest sourced from reference TRBV18 and TRBJ2-1, is NAGVMQNPRHLVRRRGQEARLRCSPMKGHSHVYWYRQLPEEGLKFMVYLQKENIIDESGMPKERFSAEFPKEGPSILRIQQVVRGDSAAYFCASCRDLNNEQFFGPGTRLTVL.

V gene TRBV18 combines with J gene TRBJ2-7, with 13 bases aligning to TRBD2. The CDR3 is 14 amino acids. Per the germline V gene, CDR1 is KGHSH and CDR2 is LQKENI. V dropped 3 bases and J dropped 4; count of bases not matched to a gene: 0. This CDR3 reads CASSPTSGRYEQYF. In DNA, the CDR3 is TGTGCCAGCTCACCGACTAGCGGGAGGTACGAGCAGTACTTC.

J is TRBJ2-5 and V is TRBV28, with D hard to call. The CDR3 loop spans 12 amino acids. Germline assignment: CDR1 MDHEN and CDR2 SYDVKM. Trimming pared 5 bases from V and 5 bases from J, leaving 9 bases between. The CDR3 DNA is TGTGCCAGCAGTCTCCTGAGGGAGACCCAGTACTTC. Amino acid sequence: CASSLLRETQYF.

This clone was observed a handful of times. The chain couples TRBV5-1 to TRBJ2-3; 8 bases match TRBD1. The V gene's germline CDR1 is SGHRS and CDR2 YFSETQ. The CDR3 has 15 amino acids. The ends lost 3 bases at V and 6 bases at J; junction bases unmatched: 9. CDR3 nucleotides: TGCGCCAGCAGCTCGTCGGACAGGGAATGGGATACGCAGTATTTT. It is translated as CASSSSDREWDTQYF.

The gene calls are TRBV30 and TRBJ2-7, with D possibly matching TRBD1 (5 bases). The CDR3 length is 12 residues. Germline CDR1 and CDR2: GTSNPN and SVGIG (reference sequence). Trimming took 3 bases from V and 6 from J, leaving 12 bases between them. The CDR3 here is CAWRSGWLEQYF. Written as DNA, the CDR3 is TGTGCCTGGAGGTCAGGGTGGCTCGAGCAGTACTTC. Full variable domain (remainder filled in from reference TRBV30 and TRBJ2-7): SQTIHQWPATLVQPVGSPLSLECTVEGTSNPNLYWYRQAAGRGLQLLFYSVGIGQISSEVPQNLSASRPQDRQFILSSKKLLLSDSGFYLCAWRSGWLEQYFGPGTRLTVT.

In nucleotides, the CDR3 is TGTGCCAGCAGTTTACCTGGCTGGGAGGCACCCCTTCAGCCCCAGCATTTT. Protein product: CASSLPGWEAPLQPQHF. The V and J genes are TRBV27 and TRBJ1-5; no clear D. Germline CDR1 and CDR2: MNHEY and SMNVEV (reference sequence). CDR3 length: 17 amino acids. Trimming removed 2 bases from V and 6 bases from J, with 20 bases in between.

The chain recombines TRBV20-1 with TRBJ2-7; tentatively, D is TRBD1 (6 bases). This CDR3 has 11 amino acids. Germline V gene lookup returns CDR1 DFQATT and CDR2 SNEGSKA (reference sequence). This CDR3 reads CSTGTSYEQYF. CDR3 DNA sequence: TGCAGCACAGGGACCTCCTACGAGCAGTACTTC.

The chain carries TRBV30 and TRBJ2-1; TRBD2 might be the D (5 bases). This CDR3 has 12 amino acids. Trimming took 5 bases from V and 3 from J, leaving 8 bases between them. The germline V gene has CDR1 GTSNPN and CDR2 SVGIG (reference sequence). CDR3 DNA sequence: TGTGCCTGGGTCAGCGGCTACAATGAGCAGTTCTTC. The encoded protein is CAWVSGYNEQFF. The variable domain in full, completed from reference TRBV30 and TRBJ2-1, reads SQTIHQWPATLVQPVGSPLSLECTVEGTSNPNLYWYRQAAGRGLQLLFYSVGIGQISSEVPQNLSASRPQDRQFILSSKKLLLSDSGFYLCAWVSGYNEQFFGPGTRLTVL.

The count of this clone is one. The chain carries TRBV4-1 and TRBJ1-2; D is ambiguous. The CDR3 totals 19 residues. Germline V gene data show CDR1 as MGHRA and CDR2 as YSYEKL. The germline V and J ends were trimmed by 0 bases and 5 bases, with 25 bases remaining between them. The CDR3 DNA reads as TGCGCCAGCAGCCAAGATCGGTCCAGACAATCCCTCCCTCCGTATGGCTACACCTTC. Amino acids: CASSQDRSRQSLPPYGYTF.

This rearrangement joins TRBV4-2 to TRBJ1-4; maybe TRBD1 (6 bases). V lost 4 bases and J lost 5, with 14 bases in between. The V gene's germline CDR1 is LGHNA and CDR2 YNFKEQ. The CDR3 consists of 15 residues. The CDR3 sequence: CASSLSDSSNEKLFF. In DNA form, the CDR3 reads TGTGCCAGCAGCCTTTCGGACAGTAGCAATGAAAAACTGTTTTTT.

The CDR3 DNA reads as TGTGCCAGCGGGAGCGAGCAGTTCTTC. Its protein product is CASGSEQFF. The gene calls are TRBV14 and TRBJ2-1, with D perhaps matching TRBD2 (5 bases). Trimming removed 8 bases from V and 10 bases from J, with 6 bases in between. CDR3 length: 9 amino acids. Looked up from germline, CDR1 is SGHDN and CDR2 is FVKESK. Filled out from reference TRBV14 and TRBJ2-1, the complete variable domain reads EAGVTQFPSHSVIEKGQTVTLRCDPISGHDNLYWYRRVMGKEIKFLLHFVKESKQDESGMPNNRFLAERTGGTYSTLKVQPAELEDSGVYFCASGSEQFFGPGTRLTVL.

This sequence joins TRBV5-1 and TRBJ1-2; D is ambiguous. V dropped 1 base and J dropped 8 bases, with 12 bases sitting between them. CDR1 SGHRS and CDR2 YFSETQ come from the germline V gene. The length of the CDR3 is 13 residues. CDR3 in DNA: TGCGCCAGCAGCTTGTTCACTTTTGAAGGCTACACCTTC. Translating gives CASSLFTFEGYTF. Full variable domain (remainder filled in from reference TRBV5-1 and TRBJ1-2): KAGVTQTPRYLIKTRGQQVTLSCSPISGHRSVSWYQQTPGQGLQFLFEYFSETQRNKGNFPGRFSGRQFSNSRSEMNVSTLELGDSALYLCASSLFTFEGYTFGSGTRLTVV.

The rearrangement joins TRBV19 to TRBJ2-2; 9 bases fit TRBD1. J was trimmed by 6 bases and V by 5 bases; bases with no gene match: 1. Per the germline V gene, CDR1 is LNHDA and CDR2 is SQIVND (reference sequence). This CDR3 spans 13 amino acids. This chain's CDR3 is CASSRTGAGELFF. The CDR3 DNA is TGTGCCAGTAGTCGGACAGGGGCCGGGGAGCTGTTTTTT.

The V gene is TRBV19, the J gene TRBJ2-1, with TRBD2 matching 9 bases. The CDR3 spans 15 residues. The ends lost 6 bases at V and 6 bases at J; junction bases unmatched: 9. The germline gives CDR1 LNHDA, CDR2 SQIVND (reference sequence). CDR3 DNA: TGTGCCAGTAGACAAAGAGCGGGAGGCTTCAATGAGCAGTTCTTC. It codes for CASRQRAGGFNEQFF.

This chain connects TRBV4-1 to TRBJ2-1; 10 nucleotides align to TRBD2. Germline V gene data show CDR1 as MGHRA and CDR2 as YSYEKL. V trimming: 3 bases; J trimming: 8 bases; junction bases outside the gene matches: 4. The CDR3 sequence is 14 residues long. CDR3 sequence reads: CASSHSGRVDEQFF. The CDR3, as DNA: TGCGCCAGCAGCCACAGCGGGAGGGTAGATGAGCAGTTCTTC.

The gene calls are TRBV6-6 and TRBJ1-4; D is uncertain. Germline V gives CDR1 MNHNY, CDR2 SVGAGI (reference sequence). Trimming took off 9 bases at V and 8 bases at J, with 10 bases between the two ends. The CDR3 is 11 amino acids. CDR3 protein: CASSAREKLFF. DNA of the CDR3: TGTGCCAGTTCGGCCAGGGAAAAACTGTTTTTT.

This clone has just one count. The chain has TRBV5-4 and TRBJ1-1, with D tentatively TRBD1 (5 bases). Trimming removed 3 bases from V and 4 bases from J, with 10 bases in between. CDR3 length: 13 amino acids. Germline V gives CDR1 SGHNT, CDR2 YYREEE (reference sequence). CDR3 amino acids: CASSSGGGTEAFF. As DNA, the CDR3 is TGTGCCAGCAGCTCGGGGGGGGGCACTGAAGCTTTCTTT.

This chain links TRBV15 with TRBJ2-5; TRBD1 might be the D (6 bases). The germline V and J ends were trimmed by 1 base and 2 bases, with 14 bases remaining between them. The CDR3 is made up of 16 amino acids. Germline V lookup: CDR1 LNHNV, CDR2 YYDKDF (reference sequence). The CDR3 loop reads CATSRAGVPGQETQYF. CDR3 DNA: TGTGCCACCAGCAGAGCAGGGGTCCCCGGACAAGAGACCCAGTACTTC. The full variable domain, in which reference TRBV15 and TRBJ2-5 provide the parts outside the CDR3, is DAMVIQNPRYQVTQFGKPVTLSCSQTLNHNVMYWYQQKSSQAPKLLFHYYDKDFNNEADTPDNFQSRRPNTSFCFLDIRSPGLGDTAMYLCATSRAGVPGQETQYFGPGTRLLVL.

The chain uses TRBV5-1 and TRBJ2-7; D is unclear. The CDR3 length is 13 residues. In germline, CDR1 is SGHRS, CDR2 YFSETQ. The V gene lost 0 bases and the J gene lost 0 bases, with 4 bases spanning the gap. The CDR3 DNA reads TGCGCCAGCAGCTTGGTGTACTCCTACGAGCAGTACTTC. Amino acids: CASSLVYSYEQYF.

The chain is built from TRBV12-3 or TRBV12-4 and TRBJ1-4, with unresolved D. The CDR3 totals 12 residues. Trimming pared 7 bases from V and 10 bases from J, leaving 13 bases between. CDR3 residues: CASTSTAGKLFF. The CDR3 nucleotides are TGTGCCAGCACTTCCACCGCGGGAAAACTGTTTTTT.

The J gene is TRBJ1-2, the V gene TRBV5-1; D unclear. CDR3 length: 16 residues. Germline V gene sequence: CDR1 SGHRS, CDR2 YFSETQ. The ends were cut back, 5 bases at V and 2 bases at J, with 19 bases in the middle. The CDR3 DNA reads TGCGCCAGCAGGATCGAAGGAGGGTTGGTAAACTATGGCTACACCTTC. It codes for CASRIEGGLVNYGYTF.

The chain couples TRBV6-6 to TRBJ2-1; no definite D call. V lost 2 bases to trimming and J lost 0 bases, with 5 bases between them. CDR3 size: 14 residues. Germline CDR1 is MNHNY and CDR2 is SVGAGI (reference sequence). In DNA, the CDR3 is TGTGCCAGCAGTTACGCGAGCTCCTACAATGAGCAGTTCTTC. Translated: CASSYASSYNEQFF.

The chain joins TRBV15 to TRBJ1-3; TRBD1 agrees at 7 bases. The V segment lost 1 base and the J segment 4 bases; nucleotides outside the gene matches: 1. Germline assignment: CDR1 LNHNV and CDR2 YYDKDF (reference sequence). The CDR3 has 14 amino acids. CDR3 residues: CATSRGGQGNTIYF. CDR3 in DNA: TGTGCCACCAGCAGAGGGGGACAGGGAAACACCATATATTTT. The full variable domain, rest sourced from reference TRBV15 and TRBJ1-3, is DAMVIQNPRYQVTQFGKPVTLSCSQTLNHNVMYWYQQKSSQAPKLLFHYYDKDFNNEADTPDNFQSRRPNTSFCFLDIRSPGLGDTAMYLCATSRGGQGNTIYFGEGSWLTVV.

This clone was detected only a few times. The genes are TRBV19 and TRBJ1-2, with D unresolved. The CDR3 length is 12 residues. Germline V lookup: CDR1 LNHDA, CDR2 SQIVND (reference sequence). V was pared by 8 bases and J by 4 bases, with 11 bases between. The CDR3 nucleotides are TGTGCCAGTTCAGGCCTCACCTATGGCTACACCTTC. Protein sequence: CASSGLTYGYTF.

This clone was seen only a few times. The gene calls are TRBV30 and TRBJ1-6; TRBD1 is a possible D gene (5 bases). The CDR3 is made up of 15 amino acids. Germline V gives CDR1 GTSNPN, CDR2 SVGIG (reference sequence). Trimming left V 2 bases short and J 4 bases short, with 12 bases between. Here the CDR3 reads CAWSQGGFYNSPLHF. CDR3 DNA: TGTGCCTGGAGTCAGGGAGGTTTTTATAATTCACCCCTCCACTTT.

This chain connects TRBV5-1 to TRBJ1-5; D gene uncertain. Germline assignment: CDR1 SGHRS and CDR2 YFSETQ. This CDR3 contains 14 residues. V lost 0 bases, J lost 2 bases, and 6 bases lay in between. CDR3: CASSLAPGNQPQHF. As DNA, the CDR3 is TGCGCCAGCAGCTTGGCGCCGGGCAATCAGCCCCAGCATTTT.

The chain's CDR3 is CASERAGNYEQYF. The CDR3 bases are TGTGCCAGCGAGAGGGCAGGTAACTACGAGCAGTACTTC. The J gene is TRBJ2-7, the V gene TRBV6-6, with D possibly TRBD2 on 5 matching bases. Germline V CDR1 and CDR2: MNHNY, SVGAGI (reference sequence). This CDR3 contains 13 residues. V was pared by 8 bases and J by 3 bases, with 14 bases between.